The clone carrying this T cell receptor beta chain occurred many times. The antigen is undetermined. From about 0.4 ug of RNA, a library with molecular barcoded alpha/delta and beta/gamma adaptors was made. One entry per CDR3 protein, called by TCRdb with MiXCR from the reads. The sample gives about 48,000 distinct CDR3 sequences, roughly 19% of which show up once; roughly 15% is in the top ten. The data were obtained in a study of read filtering for tumor transcriptome and immune sequencing. Study-level information: About 8 patients were R-ISS I, approximately 15 were R-ISS II, six or seven were R-ISS III.

Study-level results: About four fifths of IR-seq clonotypes had a single read, yet these held approximately 4% of reads.

Looked up from germline, CDR1 is MNHEY and CDR2 is SVGEGT. This CDR3 region has 14 residues. J lost 3 bases, V lost 5 bases, and 3 bases had no gene match. The chain couples TRBV6-2 or TRBV6-3 to TRBJ2-3, with 9 bases lining up with TRBD2. Sequences were obtained from a population of CD138-negative cells sorted from bone marrow. This receptor was identified in a donor aged 40 or older with multiple myeloma. The CDR3 spells CASSRAGGTDTQYF. The DNA of the CDR3 is TGTGCCAGCAGTAGAGCGGGAGGTACAGATACGCAGTATTTT.